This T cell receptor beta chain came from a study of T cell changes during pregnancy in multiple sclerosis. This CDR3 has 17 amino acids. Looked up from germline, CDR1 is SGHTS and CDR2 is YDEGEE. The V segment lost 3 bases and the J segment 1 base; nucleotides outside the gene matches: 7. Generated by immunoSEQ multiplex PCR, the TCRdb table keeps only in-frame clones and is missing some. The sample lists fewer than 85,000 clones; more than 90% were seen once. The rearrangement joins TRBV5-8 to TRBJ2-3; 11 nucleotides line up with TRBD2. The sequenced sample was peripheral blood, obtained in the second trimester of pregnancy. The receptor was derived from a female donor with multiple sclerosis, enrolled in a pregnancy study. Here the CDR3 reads CASSSYGLAGGTDTQYF. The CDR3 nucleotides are TGTGCCAGCAGCTCATACGGACTAGCGGGTGGCACAGATACGCAGTATTTT.